This record covers a single T cell receptor (beta chain). The entry originates in a study of blood T cells in healthy people across ages. It was with a sample-barcoded 5' primer and a J-beta primer mix that a second PCR of roughly 6 to 11 cycles was run. TCRdb processed the 5' RACE reads anew with MiXCR; each CDR3 protein has one entry. The profile shows about 280,000 distinct CDR3 sequences, less than 30% of them singletons. CDR1 SGHRS and CDR2 YFSETQ come from the germline V gene. The CDR3 has 12 residues. Trimming shortened V by 7 bases and J by 2 bases, and 10 bases separated the two germline ends.

This chain connects TRBV5-1 to TRBJ2-7; TRBD2 is a possible D gene (5 bases). Sequencing was done on a sample of blood. The clonotype was recovered from a woman in her 70s in good health. The CDR3, as DNA: TGCGCCAGCCGGGGATCTCCCTACGAGCAGTACTTC. Amino acid sequence: CASRGSPYEQYF.